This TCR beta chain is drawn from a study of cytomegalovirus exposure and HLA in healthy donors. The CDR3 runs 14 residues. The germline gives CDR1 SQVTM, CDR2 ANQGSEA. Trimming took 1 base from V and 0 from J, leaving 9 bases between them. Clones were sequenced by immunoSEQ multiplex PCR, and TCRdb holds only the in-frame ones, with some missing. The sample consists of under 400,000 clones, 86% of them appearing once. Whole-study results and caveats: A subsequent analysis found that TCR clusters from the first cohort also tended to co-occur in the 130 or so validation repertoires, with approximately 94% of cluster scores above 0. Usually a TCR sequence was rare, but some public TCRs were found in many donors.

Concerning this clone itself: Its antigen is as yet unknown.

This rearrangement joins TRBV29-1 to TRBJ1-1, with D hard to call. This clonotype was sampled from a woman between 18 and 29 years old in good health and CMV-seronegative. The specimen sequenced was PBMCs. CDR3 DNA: TGCAGCGTTGAAGTTCAATACATGAACACTGAAGCTTTCTTT. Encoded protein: CSVEVQYMNTEAFF.